The entry below gives a single TCR beta chain sequence along with its context. Its antigen remains unknown. These data are taken from a study of T cell responses to AZD1222 COVID-19 vaccine. Study-wide points: In all cases, repertoires were sampled only after the peak T cell response. Baseline serostatus was positive in only 5 to 7 AZD1222 recipients.

Germline trimming cut 5 bases from V and 4 bases from J; bases unmatched to any gene: 29. Germline V lookup: CDR1 SGHVS, CDR2 FQNEAQ. CDR3 size: 23 residues. Using immunoSEQ multiplex PCR, the repertoire was profiled, and TCRdb retains in-frame clones only, with some absent. The top ten hold around 1.5% of the sample, which has some 120,000 clones, approximately 88% seen once. This receptor was obtained from an adult in good health. The rearrangement joins TRBV7-8 to TRBJ2-7; TRBD2 agrees at 13 bases. The specimen was peripheral blood, collected on day 0 of AZD1222 vaccination. This CDR3 is CASSPGLAGSRAPFYTSFYEQYF. CDR3 bases: TGTGCCAGCAGCCCGGGACTAGCGGGAAGCCGTGCCCCTTTTTACACGAGTTTTTACGAGCAGTACTTC.